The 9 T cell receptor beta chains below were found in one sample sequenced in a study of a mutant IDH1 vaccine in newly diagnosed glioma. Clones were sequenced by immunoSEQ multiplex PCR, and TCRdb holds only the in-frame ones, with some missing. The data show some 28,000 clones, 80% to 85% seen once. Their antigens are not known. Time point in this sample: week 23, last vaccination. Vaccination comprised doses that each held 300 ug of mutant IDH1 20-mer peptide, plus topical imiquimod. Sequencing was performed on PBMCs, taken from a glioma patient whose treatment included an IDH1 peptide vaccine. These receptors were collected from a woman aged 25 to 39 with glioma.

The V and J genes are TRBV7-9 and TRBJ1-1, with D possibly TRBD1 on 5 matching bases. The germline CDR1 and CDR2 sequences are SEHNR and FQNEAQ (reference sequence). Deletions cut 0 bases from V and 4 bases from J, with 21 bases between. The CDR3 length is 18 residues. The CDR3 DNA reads TGTGCCAGCAGCTTAGCGGGGGTGGGGGTCGTTGTTTCCACTGAAGCTTTCTTT. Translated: CASSLAGVGVVVSTEAFF.

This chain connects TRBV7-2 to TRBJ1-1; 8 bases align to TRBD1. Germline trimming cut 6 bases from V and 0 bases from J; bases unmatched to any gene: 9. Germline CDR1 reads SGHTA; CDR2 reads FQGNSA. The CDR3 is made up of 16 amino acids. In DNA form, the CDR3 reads TGTGCCAGCAGATTTACAGGGGGGCTTATGAACACTGAAGCTTTCTTT. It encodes CASRFTGGLMNTEAFF.

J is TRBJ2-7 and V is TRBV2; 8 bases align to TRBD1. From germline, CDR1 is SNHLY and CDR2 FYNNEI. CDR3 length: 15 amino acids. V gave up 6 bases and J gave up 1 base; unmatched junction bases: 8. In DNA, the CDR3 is TGTGCCAGCAGCCGATCCAGGGGGCGATCCTACGAGCAGTACTTC. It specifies CASSRSRGRSYEQYF.

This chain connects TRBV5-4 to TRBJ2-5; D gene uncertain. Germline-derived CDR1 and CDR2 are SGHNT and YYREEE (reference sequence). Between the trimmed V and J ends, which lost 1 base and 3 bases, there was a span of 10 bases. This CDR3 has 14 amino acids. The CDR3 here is CASSLMATEETQYF. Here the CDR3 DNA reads TGTGCCAGCAGCTTGATGGCGACCGAAGAGACCCAGTACTTC.

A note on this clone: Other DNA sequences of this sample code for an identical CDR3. The CDR3 DNA follows: TGCGCCAGCAGCCAAGGACAGGGGGGGGAAAAACTGTTTTTT. Residues: CASSQGQGGEKLFF. V usage is TRBV4-1 and J usage is TRBJ1-4; 9 nucleotides line up with TRBD1. Germline V gene data show CDR1 as MGHRA and CDR2 as YSYEKL. The trim removed 1 base at V and 8 bases at J, leaving 2 bases unmatched. The CDR3 is made up of 14 amino acids.

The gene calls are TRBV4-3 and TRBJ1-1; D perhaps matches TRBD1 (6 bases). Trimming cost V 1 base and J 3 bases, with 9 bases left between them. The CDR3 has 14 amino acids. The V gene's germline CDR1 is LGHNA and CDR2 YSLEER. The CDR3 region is CASSQGAGDTEAFF. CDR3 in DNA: TGCGCCAGCAGCCAAGGGGCAGGGGACACTGAAGCTTTCTTT.

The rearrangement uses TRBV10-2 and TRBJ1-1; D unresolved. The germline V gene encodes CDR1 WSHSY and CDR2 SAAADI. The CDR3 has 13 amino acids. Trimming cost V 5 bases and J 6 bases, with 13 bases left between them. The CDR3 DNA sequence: TGCGCCAGCAGTTTGTACAAGGAGGCTGAAGCTTTCTTT. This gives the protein CASSLYKEAEAFF.

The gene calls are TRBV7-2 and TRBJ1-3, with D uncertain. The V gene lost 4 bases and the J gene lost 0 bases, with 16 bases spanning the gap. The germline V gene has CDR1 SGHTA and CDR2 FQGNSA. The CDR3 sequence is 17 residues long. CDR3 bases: TGTGCCAGCAGCTCCCCGCAGACGGGATTCTCTGGAAACACCATATATTTT. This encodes CASSSPQTGFSGNTIYF.

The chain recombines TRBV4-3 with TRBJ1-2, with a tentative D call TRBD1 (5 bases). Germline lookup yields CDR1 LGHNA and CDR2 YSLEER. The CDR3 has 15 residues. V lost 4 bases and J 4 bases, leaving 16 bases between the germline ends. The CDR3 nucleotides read TGCGCCAGCAGCCCGGGCACAGGTCCAGCCTATGGCTACACCTTC. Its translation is CASSPGTGPAYGYTF.